This T cell receptor beta chain was captured by sequencing in a study of T-cell reconstitution after alpha-beta-depleted transplantation in children. For this clonotype: The antigen is undetermined.

Preparation of the TCRbeta library involved a method that used unique molecular identifiers. TCRdb itself ran the PCR reads through MiXCR, one entry per CDR3 protein. Here the sample spans about 440,000 distinct CDR3 sequences, approximately 42% being singletons. Overall study findings and caveats: Reported findings indicate that, about two months after transplant, alpha-beta T cells came from several hundred expanded clones, which were derived from non-depleted graft cells. From newly produced T cells came most of the T-cell counts and diversity one year after transplant.

V lost 5 bases and J lost 4, with 15 bases in between. This CDR3 comprises 13 residues. Germline CDR1 reads SQVTM; CDR2 reads ANQGSEA. The chain recombines TRBV29-1 with TRBJ2-7, with D perhaps being TRBD1 or TRBD2 (5 bases each). This clonotype was obtained from a girl aged 2 to 10 with aplastic anemia, due to receive a stem cell transplant. This specimen was PBMCs, taken before TCRalphabeta/CD19-depleted stem cell transplant. CDR3 in amino acids: CSVISGLGYEQYF. The CDR3 bases are TGCAGCGTTATCTCGGGGCTGGGGTACGAGCAGTACTTC.